The 25 T cell receptor beta chains below all came from one sample that was sequenced in a study of blood T cells in healthy people across ages. Primers used in a second PCR of about 6 to 11 cycles were a sample-barcoded 5' primer and a J-beta primer mix. TCRdb analysed the 5' RACE reads with MiXCR anew, one entry per CDR3 protein. The table includes roughly 1,700,000 distinct CDR3 sequences, roughly 27% detected once. Sequenced: blood. Every receptor here comes from a woman in her twenties or thirties in good health.

The sample holds many counts of this clonotype. The chain has TRBV7-2 and TRBJ1-4; possibly TRBD1 for D (5 bases). V shed 2 bases and J shed 10 bases, with 5 bases lying between them. The CDR3 sequence is 11 residues long. Germline-derived CDR1 and CDR2 are SGHTA and FQGNSA. The CDR3 loop reads CASSLRGKLFF. The CDR3 DNA follows: TGTGCCAGCAGCTTAAGGGGAAAACTGTTTTTT.

J is TRBJ2-1 and V is TRBV3-1; the match to TRBD2 covers 8 bases. With 0 bases clipped from V and 2 bases from J, the junction kept 6 bases outside the gene matches. CDR1 LGHDT and CDR2 YNNKEL come from the germline V gene (reference sequence). CDR3 length: 17 residues. CDR3 in amino acids: CASSQDLARGAYNEQFF. Here the CDR3 DNA reads TGTGCCAGCAGCCAAGATCTGGCGCGGGGGGCCTACAATGAGCAGTTCTTC.

The rearrangement joins TRBV12-3 or TRBV12-4 to TRBJ2-7; the match to TRBD1 covers 8 bases. V trimming: 5 bases; J trimming: 3 bases; junction bases outside the gene matches: 3. This CDR3 region has 13 residues. As DNA, the CDR3 is TGTGCCAGCAGTGCGGGACAGGACTACGAGCAGTACTTC. It translates to CASSAGQDYEQYF.

The genes are TRBV28 and TRBJ1-5; D remains unclear. This CDR3 has 16 residues. The V gene's germline CDR1 is MDHEN and CDR2 SYDVKM. V dropped 2 bases and J dropped 1 base, with 12 bases sitting between them. This chain's CDR3 is CASSLAVRGSNQPQHF. In DNA form, the CDR3 reads TGTGCCAGCAGTTTAGCCGTGCGGGGAAGCAATCAGCCCCAGCATTTT.

CDR3 nucleotides: TGTGCCAGCGGCTCGTTAACCCCGGAGACCCAGTACTTC. This translates into CASGSLTPETQYF. This chain links TRBV5-5 with TRBJ2-5, with D unclear. Germline lookup yields CDR1 SGHKS and CDR2 YYEKEE (reference sequence). The CDR3 runs 13 residues. Trimming left V 7 bases short and J 5 bases short, with 15 bases between.

This clonotype has a handful of counts. This sequence joins TRBV20-1 and TRBJ2-5, with D maybe TRBD2 (5 bases). Trimming cost V 5 bases and J 1 base, with 17 bases left between them. Germline lookup yields CDR1 DFQATT and CDR2 SNEGSKA (reference sequence). The CDR3 totals 15 residues. The CDR3 nucleotides are TGCAGTGCTCTACCCGGACTGCCCCCCCAAGAGACCCAGTACTTC. Translating it yields CSALPGLPPQETQYF.

This clonotype was observed a few times. The genes are TRBV12-3 or TRBV12-4 and TRBJ2-5, with D perhaps TRBD2 (5 bases). The CDR3 runs 13 residues. The ends were cut back, 5 bases at V and 4 bases at J, with 11 bases in the middle. The DNA of the CDR3 is TGTGCCAGCAGTGGCAGAGGGCTAGAGACCCAGTACTTC. Its protein is CASSGRGLETQYF.

The table lists this clonotype with a few counts. The V call is TRBV5-5, the J call TRBJ2-2; no definite D call. CDR1 SGHKS and CDR2 YYEKEE come from the germline V gene (reference sequence). With 3 bases removed from V and 7 bases from J, the gap between germline ends came to 10 bases. The CDR3 has 13 amino acids. CDR3 coding DNA: TGTGCCAGCAGCTCCGTCCAGGACGGGGAGCTGTTTTTT. It yields the protein CASSSVQDGELFF.

The rearrangement links TRBV11-2 to TRBJ2-1; 8 bases fit TRBD1. The CDR3 runs 16 residues. Germline V CDR1 and CDR2: SGHAT, FQNNGV. The J segment lost 10 bases and the V segment lost 3 bases, leaving 14 bases of the junction unmatched. DNA of the CDR3: TGTGCCAGCAGCTTGGATCTAGGACAGGGAGATGGGGAGCAGTTCTTC. Amino acid sequence: CASSLDLGQGDGEQFF.

This clonotype was seen a few times. A clone one base away is much larger, so this may be a read error. The genes are TRBV29-1 and TRBJ2-4; no reliable D call. The CDR3 is 13 amino acids. CDR1 is SQVTM, CDR2 ANQGSEA, per germline. Trimming cost V 1 base and J 13 bases, with 17 bases left between them. The CDR3 DNA reads TGCAGCGTTGAAGGCTTAGGTTACAATGAGCAGTACTTC. Amino acid sequence: CSVEGLGYNEQYF.

The chain uses TRBV2 and TRBJ2-1; no clear D. From germline, CDR1 is SNHLY and CDR2 FYNNEI. The CDR3 sequence is 15 residues long. V was cut by 6 bases and J by 7 bases, with 19 bases left in between. CDR3 nucleotides: TGTGCCAGCAGCTTGACCCCCGAAGGTCTGAATGAGCAGTTCTTC. It translates to CASSLTPEGLNEQFF.

This clonotype was detected a few times. V and J are TRBV7-9 and TRBJ2-4, with D unclear. Germline CDR1 and CDR2: SEHNR and FQNEAQ (reference sequence). This CDR3 region has 14 residues. V shed 6 bases and J shed 13 bases, with 22 bases lying between them. The CDR3 sequence: CASSPLLEWGEQYF. The CDR3 bases are TGTGCCAGCAGTCCCTTATTAGAATGGGGTGAGCAGTACTTC.

This clonotype was seen more than once but under ten times. The chain employs TRBV7-6 and TRBJ2-1, with 12 positions matching TRBD2. Germline CDR1 and CDR2: SGHVS and FNYEAQ. Germline trimming cut 1 base from V and 4 bases from J; bases unmatched to any gene: 8. The CDR3 contains 18 residues. The CDR3 coding sequence is TGTGCCAGCAGCTTAGAGATCGGACTAGCGGGAAAATACAATGAGCAGTTCTTC. Residues: CASSLEIGLAGKYNEQFF.

This clonotype was counted many times. The rearrangement links TRBV11-2 to TRBJ2-1; unclear D gene. The CDR3 runs 15 residues. Germline lookup yields CDR1 SGHAT and CDR2 FQNNGV. V dropped 7 bases and J dropped 9 bases, with 22 bases sitting between them. The CDR3 DNA reads TGTGCCAGCACCCGAAGGGTGGGTGCCCTGGGTGAGCAGTTCTTC. As protein: CASTRRVGALGEQFF.

The CDR3 protein is CASGPGTGYGYEQYF. In DNA, the CDR3 is TGCGCCAGCGGACCCGGGACAGGGTACGGTTACGAGCAGTACTTC. V gene TRBV5-1 combines with J gene TRBJ2-5, with TRBD1 matching over 9 bases. The end of the DNA aligns better with TRBJ2-7, so the J call may be wrong. This CDR3 contains 15 residues. Germline-derived CDR1 and CDR2 are SGHRS and YFSETQ.

About this clonotype itself: With a much larger clone just one base away, this may be a read error. The rearrangement links TRBV7-2 to TRBJ2-7; D is perhaps TRBD1 (6 bases). The CDR3 consists of 15 residues. Trimming cost V 5 bases and J 3 bases, with 17 bases left between them. CDR1 is SGHTA and CDR2 is FQGNSA in the germline V gene. The CDR3 sequence: CTSSPRPGAVYEQYF. As DNA, the CDR3 is TGTACCAGCAGCCCGCGGCCAGGGGCCGTCTACGAGCAGTACTTC.

This clonotype was detected once. The chain combines TRBV9 with TRBJ2-2; D is ambiguous. V lost 3 bases to trimming and J lost 0 bases, with 9 bases between them. The V gene's germline CDR1 is SGDLS and CDR2 YYNGEE. The length of the CDR3 is 15 residues. The CDR3 sequence is CASSAEGTNTGELFF. CDR3 DNA sequence: TGTGCCAGCAGCGCAGAAGGAACGAACACCGGGGAGCTGTTTTTT.

Concerning this clonotype: A much larger clone differs by one base, so this may be a read error. This chain links TRBV29-1 with TRBJ2-1; D unclear. The DNA end is a closer match to TRBJ2-7, so the J assignment may be wrong. CDR3 length: 14 amino acids. CDR1 is SQVTM, CDR2 ANQGSEA, per germline. In nucleotides, the CDR3 is TGCAGCGTTGCCCTAGATCGGTCCTACAATGAGCAGTACTTC. It is translated as CSVALDRSYNEQYF.

The count of this clonotype is one. The chain has TRBV20-1 and TRBJ1-1; D gene uncertain. CDR3 length: 14 amino acids. Germline assignment: CDR1 DFQATT and CDR2 SNEGSKA (reference sequence). Trimming removed 1 base at V and 0 bases at J, with 9 bases between. In DNA form, the CDR3 reads TGCAGTGCTAGAGGCCTGTTCCTGAACACTGAAGCTTTCTTT. Protein product: CSARGLFLNTEAFF.

About this clonotype: This may be a read error: a much more frequent sequence differs by one nucleotide. V usage is TRBV29-1 and J usage is TRBJ2-5, with a weak D call TRBD1 (6 bases). Per the germline V gene, CDR1 is SQVTM and CDR2 is ANQGSEA. The CDR3 has 11 amino acids. CDR3 DNA: TGCTCGTCCGGCAGGGGAGAGATCCAGTACTTC. Protein: CSSGRGEIQYF.

This clonotype was observed many times. CDR3 bases: TGTGCCAGCAGCCCCAGGAGGGAGAGGACCTACGAGCAGTACTTC. It encodes CASSPRRERTYEQYF. The rearrangement links TRBV7-9 to TRBJ2-7, with a possible D match to TRBD2 (6 bases). The germline CDR1 and CDR2 sequences are SEHNR and FQNEAQ (reference sequence). V was pared by 5 bases and J by 2 bases, with 16 bases between. The CDR3 has 15 residues. Full variable domain (missing parts from reference TRBV7-9 and TRBJ2-7): DTGVSQNPRHKITKRGQNVTFRCDPISEHNRLYWYRQTLGQGPEFLTYFQNEAQLEKSRLLSDRFSAERPKGSFSTLEIQRTEQGDSAMYLCASSPRRERTYEQYFGPGTRLTVT.

Comment on this clonotype: At one boundary the junction diverges from the germline segment, which might be a read error. J is TRBJ2-1 and V is TRBV24-1, with TRBD2 matching 15 bases. The CDR3 contains 19 residues. Germline lookup yields CDR1 KGHDR and CDR2 SFDVKD. CDR3 residues: CAASATGTSGRFTGNEQFF. The CDR3 DNA reads as TGTGCCGCCAGTGCCACCGGGACTAGCGGGAGGTTTACGGGCAATGAGCAGTTCTTC.

This rearrangement joins TRBV5-1 to TRBJ2-3; 9 bases line up with TRBD2. Germline V gene sequence: CDR1 SGHRS, CDR2 YFSETQ. This CDR3 spans 15 amino acids. The junction had 3 bases not matched to a gene; V was cut back by 0 bases and J by 4 bases. CDR3 region: CASSLDGLASDTQYF. The DNA for the CDR3 is TGCGCCAGCAGCTTGGACGGACTAGCGTCAGATACGCAGTATTTT.

This clonotype turned up a few times. This chain uses TRBV5-1 with TRBJ2-7; tentative D call: TRBD2 (6 bases). CDR1 and CDR2 from the germline V gene are SGHRS and YFSETQ. V was trimmed by 0 bases and J by 0 bases, leaving 16 bases between them. This CDR3 has 17 amino acids. The CDR3: CASSLGPRAGFSYEQYF. CDR3 nucleotides: TGCGCCAGCAGCTTGGGACCGCGGGCGGGATTCTCCTACGAGCAGTACTTC. Complete variable domain (other parts from reference TRBV5-1 and TRBJ2-7): KAGVTQTPRYLIKTRGQQVTLSCSPISGHRSVSWYQQTPGQGLQFLFEYFSETQRNKGNFPGRFSGRQFSNSRSEMNVSTLELGDSALYLCASSLGPRAGFSYEQYFGPGTRLTVT.

A few counts support this clonotype. Germline and junction disagree at one end, which may indicate a read error. V gene TRBV10-3 combines with J gene TRBJ1-1; the D gene is possibly TRBD1 (5 bases). Germline values: CDR1 ENHRY, CDR2 SYGVKD. The CDR3 spans 13 residues. This CDR3 is CTISESEGTEAFF. CDR3 coding DNA: TGTACCATCAGTGAGTCTGAGGGGACTGAAGCTTTCTTT.